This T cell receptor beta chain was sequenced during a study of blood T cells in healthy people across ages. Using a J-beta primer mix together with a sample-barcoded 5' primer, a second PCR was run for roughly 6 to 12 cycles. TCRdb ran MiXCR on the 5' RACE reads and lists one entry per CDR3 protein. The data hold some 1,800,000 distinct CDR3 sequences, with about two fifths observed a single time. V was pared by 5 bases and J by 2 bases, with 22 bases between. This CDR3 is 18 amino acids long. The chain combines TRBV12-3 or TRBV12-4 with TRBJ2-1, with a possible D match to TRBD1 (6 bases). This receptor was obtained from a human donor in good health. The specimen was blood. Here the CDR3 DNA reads TGTGCCAGCAGTGGACAGTCCCTGACCTACCGAACCTACAATGAGCAGTTCTTC. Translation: CASSGQSLTYRTYNEQFF.